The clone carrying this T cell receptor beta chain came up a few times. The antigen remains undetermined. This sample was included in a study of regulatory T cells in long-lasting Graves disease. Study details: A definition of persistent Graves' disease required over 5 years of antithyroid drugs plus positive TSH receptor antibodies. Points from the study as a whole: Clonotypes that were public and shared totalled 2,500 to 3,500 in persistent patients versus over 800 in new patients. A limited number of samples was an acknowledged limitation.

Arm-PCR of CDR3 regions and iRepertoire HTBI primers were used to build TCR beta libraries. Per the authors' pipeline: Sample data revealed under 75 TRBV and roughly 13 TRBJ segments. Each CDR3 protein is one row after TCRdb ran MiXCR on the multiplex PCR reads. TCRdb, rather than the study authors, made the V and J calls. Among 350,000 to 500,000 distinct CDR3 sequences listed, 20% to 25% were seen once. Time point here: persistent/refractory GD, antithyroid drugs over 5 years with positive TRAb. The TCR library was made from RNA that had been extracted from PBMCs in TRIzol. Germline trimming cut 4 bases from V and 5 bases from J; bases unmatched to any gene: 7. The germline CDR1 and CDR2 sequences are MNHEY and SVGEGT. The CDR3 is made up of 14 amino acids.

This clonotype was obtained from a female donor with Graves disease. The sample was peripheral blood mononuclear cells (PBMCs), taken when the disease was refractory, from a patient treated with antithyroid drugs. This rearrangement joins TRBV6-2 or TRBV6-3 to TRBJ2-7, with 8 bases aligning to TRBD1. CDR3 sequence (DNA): TGTGCCAGCAGTTTCACCGGGACAGGCAACGAGCAGTACTTC. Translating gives CASSFTGTGNEQYF.